Given below is one T cell receptor beta chain in context. There is no known antigen for this receptor. Base qualities are not recorded, but no much larger clone differs from it by a single base. The data belong to a study of long-term antiretroviral therapy in people with HIV (dated by TCRdb to between 2022 and 2023). Regarding the study in general: The earliest samples were collected roughly a decade before the 2015 WHO recommendation for immediate ART, at a time when ART was usually postponed until CD4 counts fell. Of the roughly 30 participants with HIV, some 12 were female. No cross-contamination during QIAcube processing turned up in test extractions that ran a monoclonal T-cell line alongside some 34 polyclonal samples. A retrospective serial study tested whether ART initiation and durable HIV suppression were associated with changes in peripheral blood TRB repertoire composition and diversity. From a few dozen adults with confirmed HIV infection, the cohort provided under 250 cryopreserved PBMC samples, gathered serially across a mean of about six years (range 1-12).

Study-wide findings and limitations: Since PBMC availability was limited, sequencing covered only the TCR beta chain, with no alpha chain pairing. The samples were dated from the mid-2000s to the late 2010s, and the ART regimens that were used may be less effective than current ART regimens. Inferences about post-ART repertoire changes were limited because no data were available on ART adherence, viral resistance or therapy changes. Unsorted PBMC were profiled instead of sorted CD4+ and CD8+ T cells because pre-ART samples had limited cell numbers. Compared with controls, HIV repertoires had narrower CDR3 length ranges, and the network structure pointed to an antigen-experienced repertoire that shifted only slightly toward naive after ART. Starting ART was linked to a significant rise in TRB diversity, yet even with long-term ART the diversity remained significantly lower than in transplant donor controls. Expanded TRB clones identified before ART initiation dominated the repertoire at all time points, although this dominance fluctuated and declined in many PLHIV after ART.

According to the germline V gene, CDR1 reads SGHVS and CDR2 reads FQNEAQ. The cysteine opens and the phenylalanine closes a CDR3 of 16 amino acids. CDR3 DNA is the only sequence kept; it has 48 bases, read in frame from the first base. For this chain, trimming is 5 bases at the V end and 6 bases at the J end, and the number of junction bases without a gene match is 13. Participants were included only if at least one PBMC sample before ART initiation and at least two post-ART samples were available. All participants with HIV were treated in the United States of America. Before DNA extraction, cryopreserved samples of roughly 0.9-10 million PBMC were thawed and then washed. At the time of the earliest PBMC sample, participants with HIV were aged between roughly 20 and 54 years. Each participant contributed PBMC samples from 1-4 timepoints before ART initiation and 2-8 timepoints after ART initiation, with a median of 7 samples. For every participant, serial HIV viral load, CD4+ T-cell count, ART history and demographic data were obtained. Genomic DNA was extracted from unsorted PBMC with a Qiagen kit on a QIAcube, with processing performed in batches of 12 samples.

The immunoSEQ hsTCRB v3.0 assay was used at survey level resolution for TRB variable region sequencing. TRB sequencing targeted a depth of about 35,000-50,000 T-cell genomes per sample. TRB libraries were pooled and sequenced on an Illumina MiSeq using a v3 150-cycle kit. The authors' pipeline ran thus. Repertoire analysis was run in R within a reproducible Nextflow workflow that covered QC, data transformation and analysis. LymphoSeq2, an R package for exploring AIRR-Seq data, was used to implement custom analyses. A few samples yielding fewer than 5000 total TRB sequences were excluded, leaving more than 150 analyzed HIV repertoires. Of the approximately 190 retained HIV repertoires, approximately 60 were collected before and approximately 130 after ART initiation. Repertoires were downsampled to 5000 TRB nucleotide sequences, and summary statistics were averaged over 100 downsampling iterations. The analysis kept only TRB sequences whose CDR3 regions were at least seven amino acids long. Diversity was measured with a Shannon entropy-derived clonality score and the Gini coefficient. In repertoire networks, the top 5000 CDR3 amino acid sequences were linked whenever an edit distance of one separated two sequences. Antigen specificity groups and MHC restriction were predicted for TRB CDR3 amino acid sequences with GLIPH2. Known CMV, EBV, HIV or tissue antigen associations were flagged by matching CDR3 amino acid sequences against VDJdb and McPAS-TCR. Pre-ART, post-ART and control groups were compared with Wilcoxon signed-rank tests and Holm-Bonferroni correction. What TCRdb holds here is the immuneACCESS table cut down to in-frame rearrangements. Part of the clones is not present; checked against another copy, under half of the missing clones reflect an unresolved V gene, and the others are unexplained. The V and J calls and the clone size are those of that table, but D and trimming were determined from the DNA. The sample table holds 35,000 to 45,000 clones, of which over 90% were seen once. The ten biggest clones cover 3% to 4.5% of the sample.

The source is a woman between 50 and 59 years old with HIV. The sequencing here drew on unsorted PBMCs, taken 4.1 years after starting antiretroviral therapy. Rearrangement joined TRBV7-8 to TRBJ2-1; TRBD2 lines up with 7 middle nucleotides. The CDR3 protein sequence reads: CASSTPGDYESNEQFF. The DNA sequence follows: TGTGCCAGCAGCACACCCGGGGACTATGAGAGCAATGAGCAGTTCTTC.